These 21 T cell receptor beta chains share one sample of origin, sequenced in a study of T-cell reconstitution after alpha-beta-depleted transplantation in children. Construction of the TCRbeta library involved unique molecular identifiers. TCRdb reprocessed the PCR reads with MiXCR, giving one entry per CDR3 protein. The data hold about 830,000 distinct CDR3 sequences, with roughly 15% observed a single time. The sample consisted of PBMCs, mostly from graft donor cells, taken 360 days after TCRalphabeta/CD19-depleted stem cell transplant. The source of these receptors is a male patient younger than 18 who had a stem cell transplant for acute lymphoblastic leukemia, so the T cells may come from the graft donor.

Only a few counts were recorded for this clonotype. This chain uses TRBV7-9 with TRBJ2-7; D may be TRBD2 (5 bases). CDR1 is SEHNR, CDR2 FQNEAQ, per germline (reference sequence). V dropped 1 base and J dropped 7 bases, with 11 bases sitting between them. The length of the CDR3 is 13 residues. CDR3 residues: CASSLGSGVEQYF. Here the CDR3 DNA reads TGTGCCAGCAGCTTAGGGTCCGGGGTTGAGCAGTACTTC.

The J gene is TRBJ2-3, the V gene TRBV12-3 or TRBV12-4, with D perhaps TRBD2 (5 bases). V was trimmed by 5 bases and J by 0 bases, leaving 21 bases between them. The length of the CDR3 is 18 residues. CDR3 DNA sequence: TGTGCCAGCAGTCCCGGGTTTAGCGAGAAAGTTAGCACAGATACGCAGTATTTT. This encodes CASSPGFSEKVSTDTQYF.

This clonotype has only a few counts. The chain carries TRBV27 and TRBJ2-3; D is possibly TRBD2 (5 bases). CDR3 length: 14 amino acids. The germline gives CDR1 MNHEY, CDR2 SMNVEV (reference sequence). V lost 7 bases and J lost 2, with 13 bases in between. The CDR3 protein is CASKKERNTDTQYF. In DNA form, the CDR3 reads TGTGCCAGCAAAAAAGAGCGGAACACAGATACGCAGTATTTT.

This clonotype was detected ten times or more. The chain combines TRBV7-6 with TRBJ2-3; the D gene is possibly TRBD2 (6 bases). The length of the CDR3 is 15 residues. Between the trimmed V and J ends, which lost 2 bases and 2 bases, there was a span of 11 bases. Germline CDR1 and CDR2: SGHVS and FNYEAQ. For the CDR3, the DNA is TGTGCCAGCAGCTTAAACGCGGGAAACACAGATACGCAGTATTTT. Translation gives CASSLNAGNTDTQYF.

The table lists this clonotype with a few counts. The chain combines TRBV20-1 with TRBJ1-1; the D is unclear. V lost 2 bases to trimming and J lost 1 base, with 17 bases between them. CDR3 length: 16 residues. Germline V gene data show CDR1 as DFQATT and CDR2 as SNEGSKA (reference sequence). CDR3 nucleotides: TGCAGTGCTAGAACTACCCGGGCCCCCTGGAACACTGAAGCTTTCTTT. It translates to CSARTTRAPWNTEAFF.

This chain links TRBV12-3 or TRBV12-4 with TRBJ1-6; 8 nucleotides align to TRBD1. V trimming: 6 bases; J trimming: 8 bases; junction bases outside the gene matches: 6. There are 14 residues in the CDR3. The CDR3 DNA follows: TGTGCCAGCAGCCGTGGGACAGGCTATTCACCCCTCCACTTT. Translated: CASSRGTGYSPLHF.

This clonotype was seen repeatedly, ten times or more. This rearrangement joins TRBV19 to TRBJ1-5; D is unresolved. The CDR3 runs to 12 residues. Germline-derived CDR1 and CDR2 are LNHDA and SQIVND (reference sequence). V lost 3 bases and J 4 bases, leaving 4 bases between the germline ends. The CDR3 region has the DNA TGTGCCAGTAGTATGTTAAATCAGCCCCAGCATTTT. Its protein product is CASSMLNQPQHF.

CDR3 loop: CAISQAGTGLYEQYF. The CDR3 region has the DNA TGTGCCATCAGCCAAGCCGGGACAGGGCTCTACGAGCAGTACTTC. The chain is built from TRBV10-3 and TRBJ2-7; 9 bases are shared with TRBD1. Trimming took 6 bases from V and 3 from J; bases not matched to a gene: 9. CDR3 size: 15 residues. The germline CDR1 and CDR2 sequences are ENHRY and SYGVKD.

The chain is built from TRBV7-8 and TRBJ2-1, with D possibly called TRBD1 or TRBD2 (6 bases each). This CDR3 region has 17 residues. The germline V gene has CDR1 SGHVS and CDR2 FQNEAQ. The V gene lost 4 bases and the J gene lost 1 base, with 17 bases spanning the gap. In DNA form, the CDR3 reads TGTGCCAGCAGCTCACCCCGGGGGCTGGAATCCTACAATGAGCAGTTCTTC. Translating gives CASSSPRGLESYNEQFF.

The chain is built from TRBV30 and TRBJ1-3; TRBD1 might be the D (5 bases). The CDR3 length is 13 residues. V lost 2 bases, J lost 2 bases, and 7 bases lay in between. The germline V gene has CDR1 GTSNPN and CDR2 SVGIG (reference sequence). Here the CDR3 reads CAWSSGPGNTIYF. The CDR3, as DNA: TGTGCCTGGAGTTCGGGACCTGGAAACACCATATATTTT.

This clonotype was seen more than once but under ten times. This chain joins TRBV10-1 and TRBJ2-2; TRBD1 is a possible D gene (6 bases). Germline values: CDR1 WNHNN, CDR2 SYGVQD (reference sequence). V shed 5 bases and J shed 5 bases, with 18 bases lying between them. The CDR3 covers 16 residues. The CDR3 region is CASSRRAGTKTGELFF. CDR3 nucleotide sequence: TGCGCCAGCAGTAGACGTGCCGGGACAAAGACCGGGGAGCTGTTTTTT.

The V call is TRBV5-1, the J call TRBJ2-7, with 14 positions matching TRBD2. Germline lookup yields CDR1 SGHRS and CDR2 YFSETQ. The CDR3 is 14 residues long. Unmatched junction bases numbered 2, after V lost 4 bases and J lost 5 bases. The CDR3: CASSEGLAGDEQYF. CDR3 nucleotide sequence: TGCGCCAGCAGCGAGGGACTAGCGGGAGACGAGCAGTACTTC.

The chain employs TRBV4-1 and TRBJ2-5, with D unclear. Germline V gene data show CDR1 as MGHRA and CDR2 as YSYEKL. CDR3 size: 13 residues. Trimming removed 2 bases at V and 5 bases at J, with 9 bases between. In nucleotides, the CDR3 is TGCGCCAGCAGCCAACAACTTGCGGAGACCCAGTACTTC. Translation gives CASSQQLAETQYF.

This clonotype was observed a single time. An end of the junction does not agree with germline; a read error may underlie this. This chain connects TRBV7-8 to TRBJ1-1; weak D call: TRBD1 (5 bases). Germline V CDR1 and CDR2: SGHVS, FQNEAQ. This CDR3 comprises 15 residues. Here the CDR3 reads CASSLALGGRTEAFF. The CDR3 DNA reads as TGTGCCAGCAGCCTAGCGTTGGGGGGAAGGACTGAAGCTTTCTTT.

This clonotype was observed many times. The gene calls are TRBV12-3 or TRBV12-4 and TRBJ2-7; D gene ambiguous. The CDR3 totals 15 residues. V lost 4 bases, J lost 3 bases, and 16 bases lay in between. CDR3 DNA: TGTGCCAGCAGTTGGAGAAGGGTGGTGGGCTACGAGCAGTACTTC. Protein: CASSWRRVVGYEQYF.

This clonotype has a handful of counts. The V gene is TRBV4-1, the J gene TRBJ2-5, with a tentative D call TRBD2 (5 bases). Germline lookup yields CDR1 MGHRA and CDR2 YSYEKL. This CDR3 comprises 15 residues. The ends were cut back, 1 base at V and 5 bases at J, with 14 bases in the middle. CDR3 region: CASSQVGLATETQYF. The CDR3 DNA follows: TGCGCCAGCAGCCAAGTCGGATTAGCGACCGAGACCCAGTACTTC.

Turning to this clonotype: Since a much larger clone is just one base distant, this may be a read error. CDR3 region: CATSRDWADTDTRYF. The CDR3 region has the DNA TGTGCCACCAGCAGAGATTGGGCAGACACAGATACGCGGTATTTT. The genes are TRBV15 and TRBJ2-3; D unresolved. CDR3 length equals 15 residues. Germline CDR1 is LNHNV and CDR2 is YYDKDF (reference sequence). Using reference TRBV15 and TRBJ2-3 for the parts outside the CDR3, the full variable domain is DAMVIQNPRYQVTQFGKPVTLSCSQTLNHNVMYWYQQKSSQAPKLLFHYYDKDFNNEADTPDNFQSRRPNTSFCFLDIRSPGLGDTAMYLCATSRDWADTDTRYFGPGTRLTVL.

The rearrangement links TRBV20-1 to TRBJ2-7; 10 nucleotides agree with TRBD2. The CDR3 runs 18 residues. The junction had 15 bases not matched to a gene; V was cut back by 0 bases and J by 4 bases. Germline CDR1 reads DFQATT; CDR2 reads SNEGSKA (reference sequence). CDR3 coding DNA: TGCAGTGCTAGAGAGCCCCGTCAGTTCACTAGCGGGATTTACGAGCAGTACTTC. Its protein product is CSAREPRQFTSGIYEQYF.

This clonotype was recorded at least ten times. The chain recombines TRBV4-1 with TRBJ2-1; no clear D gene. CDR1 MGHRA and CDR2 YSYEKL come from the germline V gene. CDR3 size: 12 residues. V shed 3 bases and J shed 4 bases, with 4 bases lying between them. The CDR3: CASSHAYNEQFF. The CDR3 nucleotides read TGCGCCAGCAGCCACGCGTACAATGAGCAGTTCTTC.

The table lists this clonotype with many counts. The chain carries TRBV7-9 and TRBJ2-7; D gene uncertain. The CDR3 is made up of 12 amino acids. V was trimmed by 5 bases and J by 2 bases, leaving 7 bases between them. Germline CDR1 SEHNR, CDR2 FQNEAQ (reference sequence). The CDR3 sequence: CASSPTPYEQYF. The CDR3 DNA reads TGTGCCAGCAGCCCCACCCCCTACGAGCAGTACTTC.

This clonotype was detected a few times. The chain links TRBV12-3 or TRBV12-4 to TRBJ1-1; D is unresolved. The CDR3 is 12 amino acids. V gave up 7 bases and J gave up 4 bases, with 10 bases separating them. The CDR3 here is CASNFRSTEAFF. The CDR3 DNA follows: TGTGCCAGCAATTTCCGTAGCACTGAAGCTTTCTTT.